These 29 T cell receptor beta chains originate from one sample sequenced in a study of molecular identifiers for immune sequencing clone quantification. MiXCR, applied by TCRdb to the PCR reads, yields one record per CDR3 protein. In the table there are about 510,000 distinct CDR3 sequences, over 20% of which are singletons. Sequencing used naive CD8+ T cells from blood, with Jurkat cell RNA spiked in. The subset is: FACS-sorted CD8+CD4-CCR7+CD45RA+ naive T cells. The receptors shown here come from a human donor in good health. Some libraries in this study had Jurkat cell RNA spiked in.

This clonotype was detected ten times or more. The chain joins TRBV5-5 to TRBJ2-7; the match to TRBD1 covers 7 bases. V was pared by 2 bases and J by 2 bases, with 4 bases of the junction left unmatched. The CDR3 sequence is 14 residues long. Germline V CDR1 and CDR2: SGHKS, YYEKEE (reference sequence). The chain's CDR3 is CASSFVQGPYEQYF. The CDR3 coding sequence is TGTGCCAGCAGCTTTGTACAGGGGCCCTACGAGCAGTACTTC.

This sequence joins TRBV20-1 and TRBJ2-1, with unresolved D. The CDR3 spans 16 residues. V was trimmed by 0 bases and J by 8 bases, leaving 20 bases between them. Per the germline V gene, CDR1 is DFQATT and CDR2 is SNEGSKA (reference sequence). The chain's CDR3 is CSARDSGIAIRDEQFF. In nucleotides, the CDR3 is TGCAGTGCTAGAGATTCGGGCATAGCTATCCGCGATGAGCAGTTCTTC.

This clonotype showed up just once. A single base separates this from a much larger clone, so it may be a read error. The chain links TRBV6-5 to TRBJ2-2, with 9 bases aligning to TRBD2. The CDR3 loop spans 16 amino acids. The germline V gene encodes CDR1 MNHEY and CDR2 SVGAGI. The CDR3 sequence: CASNKGLATNTAELFF. CDR3 coding DNA: TGTGCCAGCAACAAAGGACTAGCGACGAACACCGCGGAGCTGTTTTTT.

The sample holds a few counts of this clonotype. The V call is TRBV21-1, the J call TRBJ1-1. TRBV21-1 is flagged as a pseudogene. The CDR3 runs 18 residues. CDR3 nucleotides: TGTGCCAGCAGCAAAGACTTCTCGGACGGCCTTGATTTCACTGAAGCTTTCTTT. It encodes CASSKDFSDGLDFTEAFF.

This clonotype was seen many times. The chain uses TRBV7-2 and TRBJ2-6; D may be TRBD1 (6 bases). V lost 6 bases and J 8 bases, leaving 17 bases between the germline ends. The germline CDR1 and CDR2 sequences are SGHTA and FQGNSA. The CDR3 runs 15 residues. CDR3 nucleotides: TGTGCCAGCAGTCGTATCGACAGGACGACCAACGTCCTGACTTTC. Protein sequence: CASSRIDRTTNVLTF.

The rearrangement uses TRBV7-9 and TRBJ2-7; 7 positions match TRBD1. The CDR3 is 16 residues long. V dropped 5 bases and J dropped 0; count of bases not matched to a gene: 10. CDR1 is SEHNR and CDR2 is FQNEAQ in the germline V gene (reference sequence). The CDR3 loop reads CASSAWDSESSYEQYF. Here the CDR3 DNA reads TGTGCCAGCAGCGCCTGGGACAGCGAGAGCTCCTACGAGCAGTACTTC.

This clonotype was counted at least ten times. The V call is TRBV5-5, the J call TRBJ2-7, with a tentative D call TRBD2 (5 bases). The CDR3 covers 15 residues. CDR1 is SGHKS, CDR2 YYEKEE, per germline (reference sequence). The V end lost 0 bases, the J end lost 4 bases, and 14 bases lay between the germline ends. CDR3 residues: CASSLGQSGVYEQYF. CDR3 nucleotides: TGTGCCAGCAGCTTGGGTCAGTCCGGGGTTTACGAGCAGTACTTC.

This clonotype was seen ten or more times. The chain links TRBV7-9 to TRBJ1-1, with 8 bases aligning to TRBD1. This CDR3 has 15 amino acids. V lost 8 bases to trimming and J lost 3 bases; unmatched junction nucleotides: 11. Germline loops: CDR1 SEHNR, CDR2 FQNEAQ (reference sequence). Here the CDR3 DNA reads TGTGCCAGCGGAGATACAGGGGGATTGGACACTGAAGCTTTCTTT. It is translated as CASGDTGGLDTEAFF. The full variable domain, in which reference TRBV7-9 and TRBJ1-1 provide the parts outside the CDR3, is DTGVSQNPRHKITKRGQNVTFRCDPISEHNRLYWYRQTLGQGPEFLTYFQNEAQLEKSRLLSDRFSAERPKGSFSTLEIQRTEQGDSAMYLCASGDTGGLDTEAFFGQGTRLTVV.

Turning to this clonotype: With a much larger clone just one base away, this may be a read error. The chain links TRBV7-3 to TRBJ1-6, with D perhaps TRBD1 (5 bases). The CDR3 totals 18 residues. Germline lookup yields CDR1 SGHTA and CDR2 FQGTGA. CDR3 in DNA: TGTGCCAGCAGCTTAGCCCGTCCGACAGCTATAATAAAGTCACCCCTCCGCTTT. Translation: CASSLARPTAIIKSPLRF.

Worth noting for this clonotype: A much larger clone differs by one base, so this may be a read error. Given the absence of the conserved phenylalanine or tryptophan at the CDR3 end, a read error is likely. This chain joins TRBV24-1 and TRBJ2-1, with 7 nucleotides matching TRBD2. The CDR3 contains 14 residues. J lost 6 bases, V lost 6 bases, and 7 bases had no gene match. From germline, CDR1 is KGHDR and CDR2 SFDVKD. DNA for the CDR3: TGTGCCACCAGTCTGGCGGGAGTTTCCAATGAGCAGTTCCTC. Translation gives CATSLAGVSNEQFL.

The rearrangement links TRBV28 to TRBJ2-3, with 8 bases aligning to TRBD1. The CDR3 runs to 15 residues. The J segment lost 4 bases and the V segment lost 4 bases, leaving 7 bases of the junction unmatched. Germline values: CDR1 MDHEN, CDR2 SYDVKM. The CDR3 region is CASSSLNRGSDTQYF. The DNA of the CDR3 is TGTGCCAGCAGTTCGTTAAACAGGGGGTCAGATACGCAGTATTTT.

This clonotype was recorded at least ten times. This chain links TRBV6-5 with TRBJ1-1; D remains ambiguous. Trimming left V 2 bases short and J 0 bases short, with 7 bases between. CDR3 length: 14 residues. Germline-derived CDR1 and CDR2 are MNHEY and SVGAGI. The DNA for the CDR3 is TGTGCCAGCAGTTACGGACTTCTGAACACTGAAGCTTTCTTT. It is translated as CASSYGLLNTEAFF.

V usage is TRBV11-2 and J usage is TRBJ2-7; the match to TRBD2 covers 10 bases. The V segment lost 5 bases and the J segment 5 bases; nucleotides outside the gene matches: 12. Germline V CDR1 and CDR2: SGHAT, FQNNGV. The CDR3 covers 16 residues. DNA for the CDR3: TGTGCCAGCAGCGGACCCGGGACTAGCGCCTACGACGAGCAGTACTTC. Residues: CASSGPGTSAYDEQYF.

This clonotype was counted a few times. The CDR3 nucleotides read TGTGCCAGTAGTATAGAGGAGGGAGACGAGCAGTACTTC. Residues: CASSIEEGDEQYF. This chain uses TRBV19 with TRBJ2-7, with TRBD2 as a possible D gene (6 bases). CDR1 and CDR2 from the germline V gene are LNHDA and SQIVND (reference sequence). The CDR3 spans 13 residues. V lost 0 bases and J lost 5, with 8 bases in between.

The chain recombines TRBV5-6 with TRBJ2-5, with a possible D match to TRBD1 (5 bases). Trimming cost V 2 bases and J 9 bases, with 14 bases left between them. The CDR3 totals 13 residues. CDR1 SGHDT and CDR2 YYEEEE come from the germline V gene. The CDR3 sequence is CASSFGPQGAQYF. The CDR3 DNA reads as TGTGCCAGCAGCTTCGGACCCCAAGGGGCCCAGTACTTC.

Of note for this clonotype: A clone one base away is much larger, so this may be a read error. CDR3 residues: CVSSLGLAAQETQYF. The CDR3 nucleotides read TGTGTCAGCAGCTTAGGGCTGGCAGCCCAAGAGACCCAGTACTTC. The chain links TRBV13 to TRBJ2-5; D unclear. From germline, CDR1 is PRHDT and CDR2 FYEKMQ (reference sequence). CDR3 length: 15 residues.

This clonotype was picked up many times. The chain links TRBV10-2 to TRBJ1-1; D is uncertain. Trimming cost V 6 bases and J 10 bases, with 18 bases left between them. This CDR3 region has 13 residues. CDR1 and CDR2 (germline): WSHSY, SAAADI. CDR3 loop: CASRFFLEDGAFF. The CDR3 DNA reads as TGCGCCAGCAGATTTTTTTTGGAAGACGGAGCTTTCTTT.

This clonotype was counted a few times. The CDR3 bases are TGTGCCTGGAGTGTACTTAGCGGGGGCCACGAGCAGTACTTC. This gives the protein CAWSVLSGGHEQYF. The V call is TRBV30, the J call TRBJ2-7; 9 nucleotides line up with TRBD2. The length of the CDR3 is 14 residues. In germline, CDR1 is GTSNPN, CDR2 SVGIG (reference sequence). The V gene end was trimmed by 0 bases and the J gene end by 5 bases; junction bases not matched to a gene: 5.

This clonotype has just a few counts. The chain employs TRBV27 and TRBJ2-6, with 8 positions matching TRBD1. Trimming removed 8 bases from V and 2 bases from J; junction bases left unmatched: 8. The CDR3 runs 16 residues. CDR1 is MNHEY and CDR2 is SMNVEV in the germline V gene (reference sequence). The CDR3 DNA reads as TGTGCCAGCGCGGCCAGGGGGCGAGCTGGGGCCAACGTCCTGACTTTC. This translates into CASAARGRAGANVLTF.

Worth noting for this clonotype: This could be a read error, since a much larger clone is one nucleotide away. This chain links TRBV5-1 with TRBJ2-1, with 7 positions matching TRBD1. The length of the CDR3 is 16 residues. V lost 3 bases, J lost 2 bases, and 8 bases stayed unmatched. Germline V lookup: CDR1 SGHRS, CDR2 YFSETQ. As DNA, the CDR3 is TGCGCCAGCAGCTGGACAGGAGCTAGCACCTACAATGAGCAGTTCTTC. As protein: CASSWTGASTYNEQFF.

This chain joins TRBV19 and TRBJ1-1; D may be TRBD1 (6 bases). V lost 0 bases to trimming and J lost 0 bases, with 8 bases between them. Germline CDR1 reads LNHDA; CDR2 reads SQIVND (reference sequence). The length of the CDR3 is 15 residues. The CDR3, as DNA: TGTGCCAGTAGTATAGATTGGACAGTGAACACTGAAGCTTTCTTT. Its protein is CASSIDWTVNTEAFF.

This clonotype showed up just a few times. J is TRBJ2-7 and V is TRBV5-6; TRBD2 might be the D (5 bases). V was cut by 6 bases and J by 2 bases, with 21 bases left in between. The CDR3 runs to 16 residues. The germline V gene has CDR1 SGHDT and CDR2 YYEEEE. CDR3 nucleotide sequence: TGTGCCAGCACCATTGGTGGGATAGCGCCTACCTACGAGCAGTACTTC. This codes for CASTIGGIAPTYEQYF.

In its sample, this clonotype was seen many times. The genes are TRBV12-5 and TRBJ1-1; D ambiguous. This CDR3 has 12 residues. Trimming cost V 3 bases and J 5 bases, with 7 bases left between them. CDR1 is LGHNT and CDR2 is FRNRAP in the germline V gene. The CDR3 loop reads CASGFPGTEAFF. The CDR3 nucleotides are TGTGCTAGTGGTTTCCCCGGGACTGAAGCTTTCTTT.

J is TRBJ2-5 and V is TRBV7-9; maybe TRBD1 (6 bases). Per the germline V gene, CDR1 is SEHNR and CDR2 is FQNEAQ (reference sequence). The CDR3 runs 16 residues. V was cut by 5 bases and J by 2 bases, with 18 bases left in between. The CDR3 DNA reads as TGTGCCAGCAGCCCGACGGGTACAGGGAATCAAGAGACCCAGTACTTC. Encoded protein: CASSPTGTGNQETQYF.

This clonotype was observed a few times. The chain uses TRBV20-1 and TRBJ1-2, with 9 bases fitting TRBD1. The CDR3 has 14 amino acids. Per germline, CDR1 DFQATT and CDR2 SNEGSKA (reference sequence). Unmatched junction bases numbered 10, after V lost 4 bases and J lost 7 bases. The CDR3 loop is CSAIFRTGDSGYTF. DNA of the CDR3: TGCAGTGCTATTTTTAGGACAGGGGACTCTGGCTACACCTTC.

This clonotype has more than one count but fewer than ten. The rearrangement uses TRBV19 and TRBJ2-1, with TRBD2 matching over 14 bases. CDR1 LNHDA and CDR2 SQIVND come from the germline V gene (reference sequence). Losses at the gene ends were 10 bases for V and 4 bases for J; bases not matched to a gene: 9. CDR3 size: 16 residues. The CDR3 sequence: CATSATSGGAYNEQFF. In nucleotides, the CDR3 is TGTGCCACCTCGGCGACTAGCGGGGGGGCATACAATGAGCAGTTCTTC.

The V gene is TRBV5-6, the J gene TRBJ1-2, with D maybe TRBD1 (5 bases). CDR3 size: 16 residues. Germline CDR1 is SGHDT and CDR2 is YYEEEE. Trimming left V 0 bases short and J 2 bases short, with 14 bases between. The CDR3 region has the DNA TGTGCCAGCAGCTTGGCCGGCGCGGGGCCCAACTATGGCTACACCTTC. It encodes CASSLAGAGPNYGYTF. The complete variable domain, with remaining parts taken from reference TRBV5-6 and TRBJ1-2, reads DAGVTQSPTHLIKTRGQQVTLRCSPKSGHDTVSWYQQALGQGPQFIFQYYEEEERQRGNFPDRFSGHQFPNYSSELNVNALLLGDSALYLCASSLAGAGPNYGYTFGSGTRLTVV.

In this sample, this clonotype turned up once. A much bigger clone sits one base away, suggesting this may be a read error. The chain is built from TRBV7-9 and TRBJ1-1; D perhaps matches TRBD1 (6 bases). V was shortened by 6 bases and J by 6 bases, with 14 bases between the two germline ends. CDR1 and CDR2 from the germline V gene are SEHNR and FQNEAQ (reference sequence). This CDR3 has 13 residues. Here the CDR3 DNA reads TGTGCCAGCAGAATGGACAGCTACCCTGAAGCTTTCTTT. This sequence encodes CASRMDSYPEAFF. The variable domain in full, with the rest retrieved from reference TRBV7-9 and TRBJ1-1, is DTGVSQNPRHKITKRGQNVTFRCDPISEHNRLYWYRQTLGQGPEFLTYFQNEAQLEKSRLLSDRFSAERPKGSFSTLEIQRTEQGDSAMYLCASRMDSYPEAFFGQGTRLTVV.

Regarding this clonotype: Just one base apart from a much larger clone, this may be a read error. The chain employs TRBV6-5 and TRBJ1-3, with D possibly being TRBD1 (6 bases). Germline CDR1 and CDR2: MNHEY and SVGAGI. This CDR3 is built from 14 residues. CDR3 bases: TGTGCCAGCAACAGGGCGGGCTCTGGAAACATCATATATTTT. Its protein product is CASNRAGSGNIIYF.